The rows below give T cell receptor beta chains drawn from one sample of a study of T cells in Graves' hyperthyroidism and ophthalmopathy. Each CDR3 protein is one row after TCRdb ran MiXCR on the multiplex PCR reads. This table has fewer than 700,000 distinct CDR3 sequences, roughly 17% appearing once. The sample comprised blood. The receptors were sampled from a woman under 30 with Graves' ophthalmopathy. The CDR3 runs from the conserved cysteine through the conserved F or W. The order of the fields is J gene, D gene, V gene, clone size, CDR3 DNA, CDR3 protein. The D gene is left open where the match is weak. Expanded clones get a size class; other rows say once, few or many, or leave the size out.

j_call: TRBJ2-1; d_call: .; v_call: TRBV7-6; clone_size: .; cdr3_nt: TGTGCCAGCAGACCCTCGGGCGAGTACAATGAGCAGTTCTTC; cdr3_aa: CASRPSGEYNEQFF
j_call: TRBJ1-2; d_call: .; v_call: TRBV20-1; clone_size: many; cdr3_nt: TGCAGTGCTAGAGATCAAGACGATTTCTATGGCTACACCTTC; cdr3_aa: CSARDQDDFYGYTF
j_call: TRBJ2-1; d_call: .; v_call: TRBV19; clone_size: few; cdr3_nt: TGTGCCAGTAGTCCCTCTGGGTACCGAAGTACGGATGAGCAGTTCTTC; cdr3_aa: CASSPSGYRSTDEQFF
j_call: TRBJ1-2; d_call: .; v_call: TRBV4-1; clone_size: .; cdr3_nt: TGCGCCAGCAGCCAATCGAGGGATGGCTACACCTTC; cdr3_aa: CASSQSRDGYTF
j_call: TRBJ2-3; d_call: TRBD2; v_call: TRBV14; clone_size: few; cdr3_nt: TGTGCCAGCAGCCAAGGGAGGAGGACTAGCGGACCGGGGAGGGGAGATACGCAGTATTTT; cdr3_aa: CASSQGRRTSGPGRGDTQYF
j_call: TRBJ2-2; d_call: .; v_call: TRBV12-3/TRBV12-4; clone_size: .; cdr3_nt: TGTGCCAGCAGTTTCCCCGGGGTTAAGGCCGGGGAGCTGTTTTTT; cdr3_aa: CASSFPGVKAGELFF
j_call: TRBJ1-2; d_call: TRBD1; v_call: TRBV5-1; clone_size: many; cdr3_nt: TGCGCCAGCAGCCCGGACAGGGGACTTGGCTACACCTTC; cdr3_aa: CASSPDRGLGYTF
j_call: TRBJ1-3; d_call: .; v_call: TRBV13; clone_size: few; cdr3_nt: TGTGCCAGCAGCTTAGTAGCAGGGACCGGAAACACCATATATTTT; cdr3_aa: CASSLVAGTGNTIYF
j_call: TRBJ2-3; d_call: .; v_call: TRBV30; clone_size: many; cdr3_nt: TGTGCCTGGAGTGTAGGGCAGGGCCTTAGCACAGATACGCAGTATTTT; cdr3_aa: CAWSVGQGLSTDTQYF
j_call: TRBJ2-2; d_call: .; v_call: TRBV6-1; clone_size: .; cdr3_nt: TGTGCCATTTTTCGGGACACGACCGGGGAGCTGTTTTTT; cdr3_aa: CAIFRDTTGELFF
j_call: TRBJ2-1; d_call: .; v_call: TRBV15; clone_size: few; cdr3_nt: TGTGCCACCAGCAGAGACCCAGGGGCCCCTCCCTACAATGAGCAGTTCTTC; cdr3_aa: CATSRDPGAPPYNEQFF
j_call: TRBJ2-4; d_call: TRBD2; v_call: TRBV11-2; clone_size: few; cdr3_nt: TGTGCCAGCAGCTTTGAGGGAGGGGACATTCAGTACTTC; cdr3_aa: CASSFEGGDIQYF
j_call: TRBJ2-2; d_call: TRBD1; v_call: TRBV5-1; clone_size: few; cdr3_nt: TGCGCCAGCAGCTTGGCCTACAGGGGTGACACCGGGGAGCTGTTTTTT; cdr3_aa: CASSLAYRGDTGELFF